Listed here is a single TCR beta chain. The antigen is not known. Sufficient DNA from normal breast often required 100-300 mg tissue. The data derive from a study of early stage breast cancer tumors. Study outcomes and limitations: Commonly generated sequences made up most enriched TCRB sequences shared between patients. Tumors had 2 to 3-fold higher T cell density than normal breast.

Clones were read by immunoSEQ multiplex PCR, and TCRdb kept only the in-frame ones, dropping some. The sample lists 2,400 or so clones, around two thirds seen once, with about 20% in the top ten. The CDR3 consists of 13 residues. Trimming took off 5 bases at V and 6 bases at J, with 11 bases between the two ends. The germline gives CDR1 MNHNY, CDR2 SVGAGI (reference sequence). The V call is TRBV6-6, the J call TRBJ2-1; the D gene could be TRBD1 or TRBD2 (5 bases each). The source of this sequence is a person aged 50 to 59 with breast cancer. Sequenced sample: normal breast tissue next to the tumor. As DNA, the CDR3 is TGTGCCAGCAGTAGACGGGACGGCAATGAGCAGTTCTTC. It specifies CASSRRDGNEQFF.